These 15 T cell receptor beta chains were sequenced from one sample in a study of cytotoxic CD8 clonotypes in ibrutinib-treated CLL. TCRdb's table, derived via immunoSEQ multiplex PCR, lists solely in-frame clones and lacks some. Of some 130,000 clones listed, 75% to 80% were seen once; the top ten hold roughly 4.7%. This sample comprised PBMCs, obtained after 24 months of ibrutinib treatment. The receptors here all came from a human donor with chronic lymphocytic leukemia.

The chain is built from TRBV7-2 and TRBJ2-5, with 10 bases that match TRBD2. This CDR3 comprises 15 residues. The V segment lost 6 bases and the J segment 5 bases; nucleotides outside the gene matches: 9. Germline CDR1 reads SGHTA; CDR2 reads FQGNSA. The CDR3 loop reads CASRPGLAEGETQYF. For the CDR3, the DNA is TGTGCCAGCAGACCCGGACTAGCGGAGGGGGAGACCCAGTACTTC.

The CDR3: CASSPPPSETQYF. CDR3 nucleotide sequence: TGTGCCAGCTCACCACCTCCGTCCGAGACCCAGTACTTC. The chain employs TRBV18 and TRBJ2-5, with D uncertain. The V gene's germline CDR1 is KGHSH and CDR2 LQKENI. V was trimmed by 0 bases and J by 5 bases, leaving 7 bases between them. This CDR3 has 13 residues. Filled out from reference TRBV18 and TRBJ2-5, the complete variable domain reads NAGVMQNPRHLVRRRGQEARLRCSPMKGHSHVYWYRQLPEEGLKFMVYLQKENIIDESGMPKERFSAEFPKEGPSILRIQQVVRGDSAAYFCASSPPPSETQYFGPGTRLLVL.

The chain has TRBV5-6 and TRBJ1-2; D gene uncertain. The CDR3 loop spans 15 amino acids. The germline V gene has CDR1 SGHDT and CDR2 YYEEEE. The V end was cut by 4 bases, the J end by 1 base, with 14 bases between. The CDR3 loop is CASSPPWALNYGYTF. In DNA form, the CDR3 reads TGTGCCAGCAGCCCACCGTGGGCCCTTAACTATGGCTACACCTTC.

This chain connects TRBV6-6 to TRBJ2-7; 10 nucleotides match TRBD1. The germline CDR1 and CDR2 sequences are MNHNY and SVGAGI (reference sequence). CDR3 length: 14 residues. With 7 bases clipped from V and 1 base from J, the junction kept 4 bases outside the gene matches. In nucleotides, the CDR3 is TGTGCCAGCAACGGACAGGGGGTATCCTACGAGCAGTACTTC. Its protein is CASNGQGVSYEQYF.

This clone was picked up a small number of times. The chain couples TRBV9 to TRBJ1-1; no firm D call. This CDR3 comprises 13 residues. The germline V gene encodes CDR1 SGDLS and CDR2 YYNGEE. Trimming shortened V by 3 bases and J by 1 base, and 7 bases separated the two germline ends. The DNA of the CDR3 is TGTGCCAGCAGCGCCCACAAGAACACTGAAGCTTTCTTT. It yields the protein CASSAHKNTEAFF.

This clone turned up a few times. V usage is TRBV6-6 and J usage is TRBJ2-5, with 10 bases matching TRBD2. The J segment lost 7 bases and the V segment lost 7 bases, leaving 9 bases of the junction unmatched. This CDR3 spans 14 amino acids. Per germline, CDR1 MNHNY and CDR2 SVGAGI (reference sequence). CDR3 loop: CASTQLAGMGTQYF. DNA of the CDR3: TGTGCCAGCACCCAACTAGCGGGGATGGGGACCCAGTACTTC.

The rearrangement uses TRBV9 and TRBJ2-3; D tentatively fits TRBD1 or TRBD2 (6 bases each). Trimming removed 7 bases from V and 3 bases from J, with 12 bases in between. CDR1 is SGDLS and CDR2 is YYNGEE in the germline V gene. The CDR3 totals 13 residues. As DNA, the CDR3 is TGTGCCAGCGGGGGGCCCTTTACAGATACGCAGTATTTT. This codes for CASGGPFTDTQYF. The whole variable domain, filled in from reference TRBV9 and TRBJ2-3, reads DSGVTQTPKHLITATGQRVTLRCSPRSGDLSVYWYQQSLDQGLQFLIQYYNGEERAKGNILERFSAQQFPDLHSELNLSSLELGDSALYFCASGGPFTDTQYFGPGTRLTVL.

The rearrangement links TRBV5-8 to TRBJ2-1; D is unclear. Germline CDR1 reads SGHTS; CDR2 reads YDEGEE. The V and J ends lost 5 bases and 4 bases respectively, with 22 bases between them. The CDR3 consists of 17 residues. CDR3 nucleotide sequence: TGTGCCAGCAGATACTACCCGGGTTTCTTGAGTTACAATGAGCAGTTCTTC. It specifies CASRYYPGFLSYNEQFF.

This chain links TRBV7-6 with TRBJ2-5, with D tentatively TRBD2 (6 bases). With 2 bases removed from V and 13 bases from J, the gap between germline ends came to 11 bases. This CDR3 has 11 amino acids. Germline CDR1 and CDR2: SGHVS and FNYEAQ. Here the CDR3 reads CASSLRRDWYF. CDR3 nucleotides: TGTGCCAGCAGCTTACGGCGGGATTGGTACTTC.

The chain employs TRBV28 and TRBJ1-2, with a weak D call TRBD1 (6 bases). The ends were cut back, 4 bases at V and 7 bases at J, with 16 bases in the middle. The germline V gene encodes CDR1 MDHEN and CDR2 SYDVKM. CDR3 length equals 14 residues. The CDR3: CASSSSRGRGGYTF. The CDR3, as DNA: TGTGCCAGCAGTTCATCCCGGGGGCGAGGTGGCTACACCTTC.

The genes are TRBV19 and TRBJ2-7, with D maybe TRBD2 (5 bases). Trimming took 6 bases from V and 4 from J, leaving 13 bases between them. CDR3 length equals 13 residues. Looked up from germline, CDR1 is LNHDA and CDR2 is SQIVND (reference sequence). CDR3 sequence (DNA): TGTGCCAGTAGAGGCCGCCCGGGGTACGAGCAGTACTTC. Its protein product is CASRGRPGYEQYF.

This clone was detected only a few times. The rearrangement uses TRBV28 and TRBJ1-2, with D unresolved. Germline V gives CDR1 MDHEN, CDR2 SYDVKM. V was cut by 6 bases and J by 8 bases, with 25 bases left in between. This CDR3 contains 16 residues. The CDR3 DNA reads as TGTGCCAGCAGACCCGCCCCCTGGGAGTCCGTGGCCGGCTACACCTTC. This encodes CASRPAPWESVAGYTF.

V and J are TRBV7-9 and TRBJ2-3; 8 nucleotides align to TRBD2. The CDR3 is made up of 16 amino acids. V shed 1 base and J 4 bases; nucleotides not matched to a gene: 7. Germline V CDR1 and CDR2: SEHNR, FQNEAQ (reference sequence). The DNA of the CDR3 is TGTGCCAGCAGCTTAGGGGCTAGCGGGCGTGCAGATACGCAGTATTTT. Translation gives CASSLGASGRADTQYF.

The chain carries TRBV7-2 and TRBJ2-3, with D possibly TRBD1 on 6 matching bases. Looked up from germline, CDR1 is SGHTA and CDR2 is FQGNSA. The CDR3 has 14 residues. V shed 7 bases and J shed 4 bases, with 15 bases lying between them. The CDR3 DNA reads TGTGCCAGCATGGATCGGACAGCGGCAGATACGCAGTATTTT. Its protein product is CASMDRTAADTQYF.

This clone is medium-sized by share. In DNA form, the CDR3 reads TGTGCCAGCAGTGGAGGCAGGGCCTATGGCTACACCTTC. It codes for CASSGGRAYGYTF. V is TRBV6-1 and J is TRBJ1-2, with D possibly TRBD1 on 5 matching bases. Per the germline V gene, CDR1 is MNHNS and CDR2 is SASEGT. CDR3 length: 13 amino acids. V lost 4 bases, J lost 4 bases, and 10 bases lay in between.